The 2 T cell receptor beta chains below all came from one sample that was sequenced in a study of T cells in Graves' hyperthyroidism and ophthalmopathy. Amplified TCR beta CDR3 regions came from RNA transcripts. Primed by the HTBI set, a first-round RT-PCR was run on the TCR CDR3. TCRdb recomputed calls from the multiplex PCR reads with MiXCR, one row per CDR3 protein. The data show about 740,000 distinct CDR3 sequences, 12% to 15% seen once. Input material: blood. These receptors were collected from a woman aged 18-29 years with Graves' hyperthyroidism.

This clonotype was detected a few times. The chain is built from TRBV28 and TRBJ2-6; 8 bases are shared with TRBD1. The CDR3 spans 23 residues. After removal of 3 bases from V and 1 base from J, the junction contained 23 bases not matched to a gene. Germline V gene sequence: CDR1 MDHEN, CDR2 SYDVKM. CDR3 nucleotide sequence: TGTGCCAGCAGTTTCATGTTTTCATGGGACAGGAACAGGGGGGATTCTGGGGCCAACGTCCTGACTTTC. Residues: CASSFMFSWDRNRGDSGANVLTF.

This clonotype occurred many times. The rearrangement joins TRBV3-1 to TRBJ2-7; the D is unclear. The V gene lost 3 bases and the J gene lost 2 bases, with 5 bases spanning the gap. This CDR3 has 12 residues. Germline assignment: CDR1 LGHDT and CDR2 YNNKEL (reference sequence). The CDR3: CASSHGPYEQYF. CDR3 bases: TGTGCCAGCAGCCATGGTCCCTACGAGCAGTACTTC.